This TCR beta chain is from a study of early stage breast cancer tumors. On the study more broadly: Most invasive tumors, twelve of 16, were ER+/PR+/HER2-. Overall study results and limits: Commonly generated sequences made up most enriched TCRB sequences shared between patients.

CDR3 size: 13 residues. Germline-derived CDR1 and CDR2 are SGHDT and YYEEEE. Trimming left V 6 bases short and J 7 bases short, with 14 bases between. The assay was immunoSEQ multiplex PCR, and TCRdb's table has in-frame clones only and misses some. The repertoire holds about 38,000 clones, with approximately 69% as singletons. Comments on this clone: The antigen is not known.

The sequence was obtained from a person aged 55 to 75 with breast cancer. The V call is TRBV5-6, the J call TRBJ1-5; D is possibly TRBD1 (6 bases). Sequenced material: blood. CDR3 in amino acids: CASNLQGHQPQHF. The CDR3 DNA reads TGTGCCAGCAACCTACAGGGACACCAGCCCCAGCATTTT.